The 14 T cell receptor beta chains reported below all come from one sample, sequenced in a study of technical replicates of blood from a few donors. Produced via immunoSEQ multiplex PCR; TCRdb's table is partial and in-frame only. Of approximately 87,000 clones detected, about 91% appear once; the ten largest clones hold roughly 0.37%. The sequencing sample was made of T cells isolated from PBMCs. The receptors were sampled from a human donor in good health. Some clones in this sample may be carry-over from other donors' samples.

The rearrangement links TRBV9 to TRBJ1-3, with TRBD1 identical over 7 bases. The germline V gene has CDR1 SGDLS and CDR2 YYNGEE. The CDR3 contains 16 residues. V trimming: 4 bases; J trimming: 0 bases; junction bases outside the gene matches: 7. CDR3 sequence (DNA): TGTGCCAGCAGCCCACAGGGGACCCTCTCTGGAAACACCATATATTTT. It is translated as CASSPQGTLSGNTIYF. Drawing the rest from reference TRBV9 and TRBJ1-3, the complete variable domain is DSGVTQTPKHLITATGQRVTLRCSPRSGDLSVYWYQQSLDQGLQFLIQYYNGEERAKGNILERFSAQQFPDLHSELNLSSLELGDSALYFCASSPQGTLSGNTIYFGEGSWLTVV.

The chain joins TRBV7-2 to TRBJ2-3; TRBD2 matches at 12 bases. This CDR3 region has 15 residues. V shed 8 bases, J shed 5 bases, and the junction held 8 bases outside the gene matches. Germline V gene lookup returns CDR1 SGHTA and CDR2 FQGNSA. CDR3 loop: CASSTSGSYIDTQYF. DNA for the CDR3: TGTGCCAGCTCGACTAGCGGGAGTTACATAGATACGCAGTATTTT. Supplemented by reference TRBV7-2 and TRBJ2-3, the full variable domain reads GAGVSQSPSNKVTEKGKDVELRCDPISGHTALYWYRQSLGQGLEFLIYFQGNSAPDKSGLPSDRFSAERTGGSVSTLTIQRTQQEDSAVYLCASSTSGSYIDTQYFGPGTRLTVL.

The CDR3 DNA sequence: TGTGCCAGCAGTGGAGAGCCGGGGTACACTGAAGCTTTCTTT. This codes for CASSGEPGYTEAFF. The V call is TRBV2, the J call TRBJ1-1; D call uncertain. CDR3 length equals 14 residues. Trimming left V 4 bases short and J 3 bases short, with 12 bases between. Germline CDR1 SNHLY, CDR2 FYNNEI.

The chain joins TRBV19 to TRBJ1-1, with TRBD1 matching 9 bases. CDR1 and CDR2 (germline): LNHDA, SQIVND (reference sequence). There are 15 residues in the CDR3. J lost 3 bases, V lost 10 bases, and 12 bases had no gene match. In DNA, the CDR3 is TGTGCCACCCGGGGACAGGGCTTAATGGACACTGAAGCTTTCTTT. It is translated as CATRGQGLMDTEAFF.

The chain employs TRBV6-1 and TRBJ1-2, with D maybe TRBD1 (6 bases). Per the germline V gene, CDR1 is MNHNS and CDR2 is SASEGT. The germline V and J ends were trimmed by 8 bases and 6 bases, with 16 bases remaining between them. The CDR3 has 13 amino acids. The CDR3 sequence is CASWEGRGHGYTF. In DNA, the CDR3 is TGTGCCAGCTGGGAGGGCAGGGGCCATGGCTACACCTTC.

The chain couples TRBV28 to TRBJ2-2; 12 bases align to TRBD2. V shed 5 bases and J 1 base; nucleotides not matched to a gene: 5. The CDR3 is made up of 17 amino acids. CDR1 and CDR2 (germline): MDHEN, SYDVKM. This CDR3 is CASSTGTSGWNTGELFF. In DNA form, the CDR3 reads TGTGCCAGCAGTACGGGGACTAGCGGGTGGAACACCGGGGAGCTGTTTTTT.

The rearrangement links TRBV7-9 to TRBJ2-1, with D perhaps TRBD2 (5 bases). Germline CDR1 and CDR2: SEHNR and FQNEAQ (reference sequence). This CDR3 spans 15 amino acids. Trimming took off 1 base at V and 7 bases at J, with 14 bases between the two ends. CDR3: CASSLVIGMNNEQFF. Here the CDR3 DNA reads TGTGCCAGCAGCTTAGTTATCGGGATGAATAATGAGCAGTTCTTC.

The rearrangement links TRBV19 to TRBJ2-7; tentatively, D is TRBD2 (6 bases). The CDR3 extends over 13 amino acids. Trimming pared 8 bases from V and 4 bases from J, leaving 15 bases between. Per the germline V gene, CDR1 is LNHDA and CDR2 is SQIVND (reference sequence). CDR3 nucleotides: TGTGCCAGTTCCTGGACTACCTCTTACGAGCAGTACTTC. Translating gives CASSWTTSYEQYF.

The J gene is TRBJ2-7, the V gene TRBV6-6; the match to TRBD2 covers 13 bases. Germline-derived CDR1 and CDR2 are MNHNY and SVGAGI (reference sequence). Trimming cost V 5 bases and J 3 bases; bases outside gene matches: 4. The CDR3 runs 15 residues. CDR3 bases: TGTGCCAGCAGTCAAGGGACTAGCGGGATCTACGAGCAGTACTTC. It is translated as CASSQGTSGIYEQYF.

The chain carries TRBV5-5 and TRBJ1-1, with TRBD1 as a possible D gene (5 bases). Germline-derived CDR1 and CDR2 are SGHKS and YYEKEE (reference sequence). CDR3 length: 13 residues. Trimming cost V 2 bases and J 0 bases, with 5 bases left between them. The CDR3 region has the DNA TGTGCCAGCAGCTTCAGGGTGAACACTGAAGCTTTCTTT. It yields the protein CASSFRVNTEAFF.

The V call is TRBV19, the J call TRBJ2-5, with 8 nucleotides matching TRBD1. V gave up 6 bases and J gave up 2 bases; unmatched junction bases: 8. The germline V gene has CDR1 LNHDA and CDR2 SQIVND (reference sequence). This CDR3 is 15 amino acids long. CDR3: CASSDQGAIQETQYF. CDR3 DNA sequence: TGTGCCAGTAGCGACCAGGGGGCGATTCAAGAGACCCAGTACTTC.

V is TRBV6-9 and J is TRBJ2-1; 14 nucleotides match TRBD2. The length of the CDR3 is 18 residues. The germline CDR1 and CDR2 sequences are MNHGY and SVAAGI. Trimming removed 5 bases from V and 1 base from J; junction bases left unmatched: 7. CDR3 loop: CASSHCGTSGSSYNEQFF. CDR3 nucleotide sequence: TGTGCCAGCAGTCACTGCGGGACTAGCGGGAGTTCCTACAATGAGCAGTTCTTC.

The rearrangement links TRBV15 to TRBJ2-7; 8 bases line up with TRBD1. CDR3 size: 15 residues. V gave up 3 bases and J gave up 0 bases; unmatched junction bases: 4. Germline loops: CDR1 LNHNV, CDR2 YYDKDF (reference sequence). CDR3 protein: CATSSRQGSSYEQYF. The CDR3 DNA follows: TGTGCCACCAGCAGCCGACAGGGGAGCTCCTACGAGCAGTACTTC. Variable domain in full (rest from reference TRBV15 and TRBJ2-7): DAMVIQNPRYQVTQFGKPVTLSCSQTLNHNVMYWYQQKSSQAPKLLFHYYDKDFNNEADTPDNFQSRRPNTSFCFLDIRSPGLGDTAMYLCATSSRQGSSYEQYFGPGTRLTVT.

The rearrangement uses TRBV6-5 and TRBJ1-6; no clear D. This CDR3 region has 12 residues. Trimming pared 5 bases from V and 6 bases from J, leaving 5 bases between. Germline CDR1 and CDR2: MNHEY and SVGAGI. CDR3 bases: TGTGCCAGCAGTCGCGTTAATTCACCCCTCCACTTT. It yields the protein CASSRVNSPLHF.